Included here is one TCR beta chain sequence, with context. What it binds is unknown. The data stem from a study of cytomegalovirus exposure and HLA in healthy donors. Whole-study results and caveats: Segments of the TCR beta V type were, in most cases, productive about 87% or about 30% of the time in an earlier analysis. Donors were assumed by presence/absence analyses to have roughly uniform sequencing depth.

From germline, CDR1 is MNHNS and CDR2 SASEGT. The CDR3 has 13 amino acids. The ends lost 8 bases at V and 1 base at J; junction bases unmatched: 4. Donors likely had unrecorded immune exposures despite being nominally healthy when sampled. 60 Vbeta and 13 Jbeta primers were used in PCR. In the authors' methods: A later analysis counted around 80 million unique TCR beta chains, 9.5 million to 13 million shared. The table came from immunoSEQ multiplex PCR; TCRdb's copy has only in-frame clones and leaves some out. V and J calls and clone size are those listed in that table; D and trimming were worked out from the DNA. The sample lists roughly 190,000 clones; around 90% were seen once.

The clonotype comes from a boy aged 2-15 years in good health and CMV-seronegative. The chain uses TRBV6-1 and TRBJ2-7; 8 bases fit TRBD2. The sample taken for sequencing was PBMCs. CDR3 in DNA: TGTGCCAGCGACAGCGGGGGATCCTACGAGCAGTACTTC. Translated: CASDSGGSYEQYF.